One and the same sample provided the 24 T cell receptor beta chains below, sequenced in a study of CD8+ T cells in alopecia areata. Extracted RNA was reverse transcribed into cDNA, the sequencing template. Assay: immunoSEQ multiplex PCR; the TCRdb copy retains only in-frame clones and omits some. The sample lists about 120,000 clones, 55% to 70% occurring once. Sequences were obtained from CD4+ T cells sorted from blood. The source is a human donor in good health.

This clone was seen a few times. The CDR3 DNA is TGTGCCAGTAGTCCAACCGGGGCCCCAAACATTCAGTACTTC. It specifies CASSPTGAPNIQYF. The chain recombines TRBV19 with TRBJ2-4; D could derive from TRBD1 or TRBD2 (5 bases each). CDR3 length: 14 residues. Germline V gene data show CDR1 as LNHDA and CDR2 as SQIVND (reference sequence). V was pared by 5 bases and J by 6 bases, with 14 bases between.

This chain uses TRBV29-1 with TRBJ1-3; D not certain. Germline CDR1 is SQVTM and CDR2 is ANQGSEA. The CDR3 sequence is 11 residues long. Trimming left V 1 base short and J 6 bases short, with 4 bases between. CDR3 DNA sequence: TGCAGCGTTGAAGTGGTAAACACCATATATTTT. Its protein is CSVEVVNTIYF.

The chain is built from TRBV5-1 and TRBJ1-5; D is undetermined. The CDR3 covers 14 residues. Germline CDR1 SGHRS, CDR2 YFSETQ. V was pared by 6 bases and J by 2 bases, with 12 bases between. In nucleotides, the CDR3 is TGCGCCAGCACCGAGGGCCCGGGCAATCAGCCCCAGCATTTT. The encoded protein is CASTEGPGNQPQHF.

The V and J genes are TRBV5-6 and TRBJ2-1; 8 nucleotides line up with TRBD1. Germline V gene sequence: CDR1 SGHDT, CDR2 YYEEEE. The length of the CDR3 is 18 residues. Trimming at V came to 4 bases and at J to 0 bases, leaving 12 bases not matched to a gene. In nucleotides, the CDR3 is TGTGCCAGCAGCCGAACCACAGGGGGGAGCGCCTCCTACAATGAGCAGTTCTTC. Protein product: CASSRTTGGSASYNEQFF.

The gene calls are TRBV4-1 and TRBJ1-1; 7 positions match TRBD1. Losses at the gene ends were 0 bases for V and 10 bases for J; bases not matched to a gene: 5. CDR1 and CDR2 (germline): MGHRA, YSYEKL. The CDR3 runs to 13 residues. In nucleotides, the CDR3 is TGCGCCAGCAGCCAAGACCCAGGACAGGTAGCTTTCTTT. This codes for CASSQDPGQVAFF.

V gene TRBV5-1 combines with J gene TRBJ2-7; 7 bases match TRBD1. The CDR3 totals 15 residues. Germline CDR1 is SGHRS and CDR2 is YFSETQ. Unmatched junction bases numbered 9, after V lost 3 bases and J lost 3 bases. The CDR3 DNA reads TGCGCCAGCAGCTCTAGACAGGGTGAGAGCTACGAGCAGTACTTC. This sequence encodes CASSSRQGESYEQYF.

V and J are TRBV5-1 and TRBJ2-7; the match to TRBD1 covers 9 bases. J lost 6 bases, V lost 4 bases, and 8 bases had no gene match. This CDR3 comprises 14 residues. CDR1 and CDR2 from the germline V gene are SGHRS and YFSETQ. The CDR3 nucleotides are TGCGCCAGCAGCGATCTTCGGACAGGGGTCGAGCAGTACTTC. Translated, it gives CASSDLRTGVEQYF.

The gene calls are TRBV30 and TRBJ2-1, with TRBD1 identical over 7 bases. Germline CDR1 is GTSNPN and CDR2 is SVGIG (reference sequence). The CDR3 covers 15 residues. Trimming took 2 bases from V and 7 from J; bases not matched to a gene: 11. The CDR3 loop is CAWSSPGTVDNEQFF. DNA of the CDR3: TGTGCCTGGAGTTCGCCCGGGACAGTAGATAATGAGCAGTTCTTC.

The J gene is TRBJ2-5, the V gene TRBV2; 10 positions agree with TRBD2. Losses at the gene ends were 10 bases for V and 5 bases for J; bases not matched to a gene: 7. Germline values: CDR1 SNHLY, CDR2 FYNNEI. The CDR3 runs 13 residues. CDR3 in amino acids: CATDPGLAETQYF. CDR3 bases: TGTGCCACAGATCCGGGACTAGCGGAGACCCAGTACTTC.

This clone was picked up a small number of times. Here the CDR3 reads CASSSTGGNTEAFF. In DNA, the CDR3 is TGTGCCAGCAGTTCGACAGGGGGGAACACTGAAGCTTTCTTT. The chain recombines TRBV6-6 with TRBJ1-1; 9 positions agree with TRBD1. Per the germline V gene, CDR1 is MNHNY and CDR2 is SVGAGI (reference sequence). The CDR3 consists of 14 residues. With 4 bases clipped from V and 1 base from J, the junction kept 1 base outside the gene matches.

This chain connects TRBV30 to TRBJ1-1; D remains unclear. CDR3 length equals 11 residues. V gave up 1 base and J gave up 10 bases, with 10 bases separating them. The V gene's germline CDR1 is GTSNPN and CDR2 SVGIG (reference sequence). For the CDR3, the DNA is TGTGCCTGGAGTGCGCGGCAGGTAGCTTTCTTT. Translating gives CAWSARQVAFF.

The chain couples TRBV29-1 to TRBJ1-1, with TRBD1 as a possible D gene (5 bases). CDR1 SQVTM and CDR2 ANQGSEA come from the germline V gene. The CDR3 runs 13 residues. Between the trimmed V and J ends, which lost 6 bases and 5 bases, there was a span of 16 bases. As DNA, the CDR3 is TGCAGCGTCCTCCGGGGCTCGAGGACTGAAGCTTTCTTT. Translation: CSVLRGSRTEAFF. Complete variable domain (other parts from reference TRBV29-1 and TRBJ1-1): SAVISQKPSRDICQRGTSLTIQCQVDSQVTMMFWYRQQPGQSLTLIATANQGSEATYESGFVIDKFPISRPNLTFSTLTVSNMSPEDSSIYLCSVLRGSRTEAFFGQGTRLTVV.

CDR3 region: CASSSAGTGGRSGYTF. The CDR3 nucleotides are TGTGCCAGCAGTTCAGCTGGGACAGGGGGAAGGTCTGGCTACACCTTC. The chain employs TRBV27 and TRBJ1-2, with 11 bases matching TRBD1. Unmatched junction bases numbered 11, after V lost 4 bases and J lost 7 bases. The CDR3 loop spans 16 amino acids. CDR1 is MNHEY and CDR2 is SMNVEV in the germline V gene (reference sequence).

CDR3 region: CASSLDRQNTEAFF. DNA of the CDR3: TGTGCCAGCAGCTTAGACAGGCAGAACACTGAAGCTTTCTTT. The chain links TRBV7-6 to TRBJ1-1, with a possible D match to TRBD1 (5 bases). CDR1 and CDR2 (germline): SGHVS, FNYEAQ. The CDR3 spans 14 residues. Trimming stripped 1 base from V and 1 base from J, with 7 bases between.

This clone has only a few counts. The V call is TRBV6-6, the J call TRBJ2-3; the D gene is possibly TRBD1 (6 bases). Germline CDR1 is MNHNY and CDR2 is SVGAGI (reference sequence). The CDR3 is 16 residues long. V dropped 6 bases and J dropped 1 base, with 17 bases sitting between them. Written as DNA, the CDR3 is TGTGCCAGCAGCCAGGGGTTGGGAAGGGGCACAGATACGCAGTATTTT. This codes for CASSQGLGRGTDTQYF.

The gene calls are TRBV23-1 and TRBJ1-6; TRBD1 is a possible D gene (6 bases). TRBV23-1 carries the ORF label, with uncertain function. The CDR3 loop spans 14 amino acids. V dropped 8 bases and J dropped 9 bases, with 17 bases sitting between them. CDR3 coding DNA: TGCGCCAGCCCTCTATGGGGGGGCAGTTCACCCCTCCACTTT. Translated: CASPLWGGSSPLHF.

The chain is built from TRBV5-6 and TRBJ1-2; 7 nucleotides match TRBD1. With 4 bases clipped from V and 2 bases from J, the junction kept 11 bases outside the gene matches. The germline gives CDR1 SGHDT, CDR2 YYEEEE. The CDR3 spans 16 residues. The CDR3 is CASSRRAGQPNYGYTF. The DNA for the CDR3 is TGTGCCAGCAGCAGACGAGCGGGACAGCCGAACTATGGCTACACCTTC.

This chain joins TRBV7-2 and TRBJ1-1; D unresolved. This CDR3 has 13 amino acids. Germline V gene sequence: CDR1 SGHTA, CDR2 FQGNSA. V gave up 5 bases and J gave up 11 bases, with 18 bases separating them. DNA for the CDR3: TGTGCCAGCAGCCCCCACGTATCGGTCTATGCTTTCTTT. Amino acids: CASSPHVSVYAFF.

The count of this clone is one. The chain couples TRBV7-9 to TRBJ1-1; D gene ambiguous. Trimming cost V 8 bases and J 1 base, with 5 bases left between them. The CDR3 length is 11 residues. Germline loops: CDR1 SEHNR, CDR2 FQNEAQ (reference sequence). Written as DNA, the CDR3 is TGTGCCAGCGGGCAGAACACTGAAGCTTTCTTT. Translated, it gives CASGQNTEAFF. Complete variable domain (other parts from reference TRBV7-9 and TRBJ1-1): DTGVSQNPRHKITKRGQNVTFRCDPISEHNRLYWYRQTLGQGPEFLTYFQNEAQLEKSRLLSDRFSAERPKGSFSTLEIQRTEQGDSAMYLCASGQNTEAFFGQGTRLTVV.

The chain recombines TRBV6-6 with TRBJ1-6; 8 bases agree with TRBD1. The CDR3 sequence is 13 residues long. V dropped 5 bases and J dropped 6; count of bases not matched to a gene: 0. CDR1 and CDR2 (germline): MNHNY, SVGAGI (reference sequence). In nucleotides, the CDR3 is TGTGCCAGCAGTACAGGGGGTAATTCACCCCTCCACTTT. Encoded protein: CASSTGGNSPLHF.

The CDR3 DNA reads as TGTGCCAGCGAAGTAACCACAGGGACCTATGGCTACACCTTC. Protein: CASEVTTGTYGYTF. The chain combines TRBV6-1 with TRBJ1-2; tentatively, D is TRBD1 (6 bases). The CDR3 length is 14 residues. V gave up 8 bases and J gave up 4 bases, with 17 bases separating them. Germline V gives CDR1 MNHNS, CDR2 SASEGT.

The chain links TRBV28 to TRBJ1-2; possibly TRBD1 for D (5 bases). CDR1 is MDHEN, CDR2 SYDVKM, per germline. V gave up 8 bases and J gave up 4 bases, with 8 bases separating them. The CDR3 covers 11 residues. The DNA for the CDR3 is TGTGCCAGCGAGGGGCCCTATGGCTACACCTTC. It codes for CASEGPYGYTF.

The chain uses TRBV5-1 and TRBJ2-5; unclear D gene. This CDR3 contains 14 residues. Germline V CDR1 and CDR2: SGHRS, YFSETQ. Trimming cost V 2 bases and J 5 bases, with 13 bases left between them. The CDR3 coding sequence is TGCGCCAGCAGCTTAATGGGTGGAAGGGAGACCCAGTACTTC. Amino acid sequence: CASSLMGGRETQYF.

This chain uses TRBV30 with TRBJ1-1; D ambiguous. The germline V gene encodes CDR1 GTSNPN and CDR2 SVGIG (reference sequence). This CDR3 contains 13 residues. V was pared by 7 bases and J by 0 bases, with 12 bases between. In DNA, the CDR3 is TGTGCCTTCTTCTTGTGGGTGAACACTGAAGCTTTCTTT. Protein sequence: CAFFLWVNTEAFF.